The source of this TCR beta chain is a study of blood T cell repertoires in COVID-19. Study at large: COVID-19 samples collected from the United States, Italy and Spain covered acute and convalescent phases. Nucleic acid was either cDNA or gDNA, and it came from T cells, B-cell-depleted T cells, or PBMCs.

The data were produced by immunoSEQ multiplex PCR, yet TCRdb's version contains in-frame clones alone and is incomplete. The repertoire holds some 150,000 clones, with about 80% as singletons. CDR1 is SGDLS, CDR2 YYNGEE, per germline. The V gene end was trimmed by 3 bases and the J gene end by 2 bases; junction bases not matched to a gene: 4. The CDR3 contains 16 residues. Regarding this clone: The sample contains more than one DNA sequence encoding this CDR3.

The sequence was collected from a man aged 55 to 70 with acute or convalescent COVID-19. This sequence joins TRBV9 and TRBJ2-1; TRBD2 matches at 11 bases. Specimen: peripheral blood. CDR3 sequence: CASSAPGLAAYNEQFF. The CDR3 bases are TGTGCCAGCAGCGCGCCGGGACTAGCGGCCTACAATGAGCAGTTCTTC. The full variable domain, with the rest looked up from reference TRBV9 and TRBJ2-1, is DSGVTQTPKHLITATGQRVTLRCSPRSGDLSVYWYQQSLDQGLQFLIQYYNGEERAKGNILERFSAQQFPDLHSELNLSSLELGDSALYFCASSAPGLAAYNEQFFGPGTRLTVL.